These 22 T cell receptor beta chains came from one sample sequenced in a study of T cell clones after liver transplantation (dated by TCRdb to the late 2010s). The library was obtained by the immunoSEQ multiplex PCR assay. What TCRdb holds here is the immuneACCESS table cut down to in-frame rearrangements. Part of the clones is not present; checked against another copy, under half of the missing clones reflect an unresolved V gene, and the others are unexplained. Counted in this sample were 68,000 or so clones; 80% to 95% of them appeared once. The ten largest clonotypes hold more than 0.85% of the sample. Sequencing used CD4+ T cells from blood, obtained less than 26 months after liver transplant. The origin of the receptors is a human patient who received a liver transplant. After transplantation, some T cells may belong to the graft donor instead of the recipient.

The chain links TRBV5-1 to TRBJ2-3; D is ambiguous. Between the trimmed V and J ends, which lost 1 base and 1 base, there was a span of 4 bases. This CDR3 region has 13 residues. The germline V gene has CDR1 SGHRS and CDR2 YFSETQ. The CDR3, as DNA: TGCGCCAGCAGCTTGTTTGGCACAGATACGCAGTATTTT. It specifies CASSLFGTDTQYF.

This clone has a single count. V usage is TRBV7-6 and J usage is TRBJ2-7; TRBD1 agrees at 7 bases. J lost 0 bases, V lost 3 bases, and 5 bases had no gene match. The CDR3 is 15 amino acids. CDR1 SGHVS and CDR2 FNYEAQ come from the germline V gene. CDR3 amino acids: CASSLRQGLSYEQYF. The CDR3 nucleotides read TGTGCCAGCAGCTTGAGACAGGGCCTCTCCTACGAGCAGTACTTC.

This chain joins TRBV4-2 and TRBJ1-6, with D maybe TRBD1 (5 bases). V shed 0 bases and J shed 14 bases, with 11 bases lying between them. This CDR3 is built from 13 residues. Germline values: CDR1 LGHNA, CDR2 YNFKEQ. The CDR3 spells CASSQDQGESLHF. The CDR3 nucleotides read TGTGCCAGCAGCCAAGATCAGGGAGAGTCCCTCCACTTT.

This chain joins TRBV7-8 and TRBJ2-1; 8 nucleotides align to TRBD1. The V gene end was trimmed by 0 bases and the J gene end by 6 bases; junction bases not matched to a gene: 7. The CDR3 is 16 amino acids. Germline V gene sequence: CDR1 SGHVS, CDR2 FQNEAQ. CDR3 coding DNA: TGTGCCAGCAGCTTAGCTCGGGACAGGTTTAGCAATGAGCAGTTCTTC. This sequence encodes CASSLARDRFSNEQFF.

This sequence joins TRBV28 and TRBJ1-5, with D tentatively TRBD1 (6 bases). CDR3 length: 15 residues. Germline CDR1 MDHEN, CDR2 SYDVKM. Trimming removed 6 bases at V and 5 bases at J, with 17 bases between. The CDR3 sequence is CASRLGPGEYQPQHF. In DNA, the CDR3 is TGTGCCAGCAGGCTAGGACCAGGGGAGTATCAGCCCCAGCATTTT. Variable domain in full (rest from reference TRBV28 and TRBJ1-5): DVKVTQSSRYLVKRTGEKVFLECVQDMDHENMFWYRQDPGLGLRLIYFSYDVKMKEKGDIPEGYSVSREKKERFSLILESASTNQTSMYLCASRLGPGEYQPQHFGDGTRLSIL.

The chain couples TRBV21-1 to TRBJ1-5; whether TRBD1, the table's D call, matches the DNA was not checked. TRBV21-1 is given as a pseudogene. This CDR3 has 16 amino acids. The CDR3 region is CASGRQALYSNQPQHF. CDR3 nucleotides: TGTGCCAGCGGAAGACAGGCCCTATATAGCAATCAGCCCCAGCATTTT.

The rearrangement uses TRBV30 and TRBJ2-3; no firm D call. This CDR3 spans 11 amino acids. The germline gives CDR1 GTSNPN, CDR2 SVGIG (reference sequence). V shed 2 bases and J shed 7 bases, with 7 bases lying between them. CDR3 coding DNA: TGTGCCTGGAGTCCTTCATATACGCAGTATTTT. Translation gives CAWSPSYTQYF.

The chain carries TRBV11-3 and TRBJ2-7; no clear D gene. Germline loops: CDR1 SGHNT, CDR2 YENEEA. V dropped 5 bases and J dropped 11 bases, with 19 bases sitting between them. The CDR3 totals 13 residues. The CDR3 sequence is CASSRGSRSVEYF. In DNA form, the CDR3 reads TGTGCCAGCAGCCGCGGCTCAAGATCCGTGGAGTACTTC.

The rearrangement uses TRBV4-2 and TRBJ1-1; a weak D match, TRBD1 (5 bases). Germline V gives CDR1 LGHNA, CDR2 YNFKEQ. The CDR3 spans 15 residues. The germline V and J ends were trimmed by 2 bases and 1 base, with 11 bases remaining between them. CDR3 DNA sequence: TGTGCCAGCAGCCAATCCTTAACAGGGAACACTGAAGCTTTCTTT. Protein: CASSQSLTGNTEAFF.

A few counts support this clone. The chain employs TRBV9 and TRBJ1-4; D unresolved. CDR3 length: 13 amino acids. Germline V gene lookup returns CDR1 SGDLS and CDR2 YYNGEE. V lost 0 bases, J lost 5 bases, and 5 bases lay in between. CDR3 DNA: TGTGCCAGCAGCGTAGCGGTCAATGAAAAACTGTTTTTT. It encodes CASSVAVNEKLFF.

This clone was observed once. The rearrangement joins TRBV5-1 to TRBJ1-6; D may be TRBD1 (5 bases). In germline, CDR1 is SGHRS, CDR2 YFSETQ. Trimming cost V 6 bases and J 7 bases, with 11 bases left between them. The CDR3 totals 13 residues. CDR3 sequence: CASTQGPNSPLHF. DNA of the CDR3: TGCGCCAGCACTCAGGGTCCGAATTCACCCCTCCACTTT.

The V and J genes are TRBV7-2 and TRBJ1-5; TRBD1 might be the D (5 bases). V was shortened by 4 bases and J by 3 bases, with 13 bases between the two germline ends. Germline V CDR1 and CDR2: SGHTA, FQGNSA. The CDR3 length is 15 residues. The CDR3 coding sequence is TGTGCCAGCAGCTCCACCGGGACGGTCAATCAGCCCCAGCATTTT. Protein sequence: CASSSTGTVNQPQHF.

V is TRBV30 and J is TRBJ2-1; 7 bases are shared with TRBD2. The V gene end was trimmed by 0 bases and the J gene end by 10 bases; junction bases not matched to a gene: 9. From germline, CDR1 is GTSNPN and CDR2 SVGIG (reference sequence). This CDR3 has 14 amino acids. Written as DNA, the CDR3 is TGTGCCTGGAGTGTTTCGCTACTGGGGGGGGAGCAGTTCTTC. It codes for CAWSVSLLGGEQFF.

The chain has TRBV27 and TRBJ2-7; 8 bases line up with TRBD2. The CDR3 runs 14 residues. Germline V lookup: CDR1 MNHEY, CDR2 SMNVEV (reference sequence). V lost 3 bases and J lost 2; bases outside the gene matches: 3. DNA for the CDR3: TGTGCCAGCAGTTTGGAGCGGGGGACCTACGAGCAGTACTTC. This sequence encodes CASSLERGTYEQYF.

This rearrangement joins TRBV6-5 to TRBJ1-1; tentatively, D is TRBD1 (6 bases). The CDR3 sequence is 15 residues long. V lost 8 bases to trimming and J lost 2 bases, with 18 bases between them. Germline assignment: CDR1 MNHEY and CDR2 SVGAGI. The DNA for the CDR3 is TGTGCCAGCCGTCCCCCGACAGGCGACAACACTGAAGCTTTCTTT. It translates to CASRPPTGDNTEAFF.

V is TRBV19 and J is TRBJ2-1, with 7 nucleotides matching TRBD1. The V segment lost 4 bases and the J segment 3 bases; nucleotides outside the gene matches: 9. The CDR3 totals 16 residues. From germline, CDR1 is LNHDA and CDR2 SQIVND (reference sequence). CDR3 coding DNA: TGTGCCAGTAGTAGAATCGCGACAGGGTACTACAATGAGCAGTTCTTC. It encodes CASSRIATGYYNEQFF.

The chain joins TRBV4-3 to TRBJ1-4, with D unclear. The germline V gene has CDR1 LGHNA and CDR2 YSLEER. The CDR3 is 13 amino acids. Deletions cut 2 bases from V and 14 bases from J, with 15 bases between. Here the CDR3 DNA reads TGCGCCAGCAGCCAATTATACGGTGCGAGCCTGTTTTTT. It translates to CASSQLYGASLFF.

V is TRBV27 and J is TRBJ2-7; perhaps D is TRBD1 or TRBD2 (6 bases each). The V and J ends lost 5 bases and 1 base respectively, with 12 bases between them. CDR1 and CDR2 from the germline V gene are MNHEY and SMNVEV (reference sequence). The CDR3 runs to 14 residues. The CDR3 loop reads CASSLTGTSYEQYF. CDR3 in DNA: TGTGCCAGCAGTCTCACAGGGACTTCCTACGAGCAGTACTTC.

The CDR3 DNA reads as TGTGCCAGCAGTGCCCGGACAGAAGAAGCTTTCTTT. It codes for CASSARTEEAFF. V gene TRBV6-6 combines with J gene TRBJ1-1; tentative D call: TRBD1 (6 bases). V lost 5 bases, J lost 8 bases, and 12 bases lay in between. CDR1 and CDR2 from the germline V gene are MNHNY and SVGAGI (reference sequence). This CDR3 region has 12 residues.

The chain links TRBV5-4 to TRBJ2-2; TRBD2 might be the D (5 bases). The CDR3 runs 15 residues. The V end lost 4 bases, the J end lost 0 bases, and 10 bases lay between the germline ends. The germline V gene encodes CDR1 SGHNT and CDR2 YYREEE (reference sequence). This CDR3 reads CASSIQRPNTGELFF. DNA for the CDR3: TGTGCCAGCAGCATCCAGCGGCCGAACACCGGGGAGCTGTTTTTT.

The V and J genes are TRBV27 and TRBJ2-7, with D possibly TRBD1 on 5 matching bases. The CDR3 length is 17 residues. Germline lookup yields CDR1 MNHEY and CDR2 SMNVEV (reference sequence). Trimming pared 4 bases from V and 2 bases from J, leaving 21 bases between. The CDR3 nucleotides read TGTGCCAGCAGTTCTTCCCAGACAGCGTCTTTTCCCTACGAGCAGTACTTC. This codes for CASSSSQTASFPYEQYF.

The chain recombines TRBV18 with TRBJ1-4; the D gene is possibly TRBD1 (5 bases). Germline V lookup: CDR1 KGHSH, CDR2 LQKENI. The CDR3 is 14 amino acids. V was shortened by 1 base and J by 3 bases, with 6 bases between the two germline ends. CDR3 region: CASSPQGANEKLFF. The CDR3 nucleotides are TGTGCCAGCTCACCACAAGGGGCTAATGAAAAACTGTTTTTT. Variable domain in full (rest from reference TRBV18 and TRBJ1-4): NAGVMQNPRHLVRRRGQEARLRCSPMKGHSHVYWYRQLPEEGLKFMVYLQKENIIDESGMPKERFSAEFPKEGPSILRIQQVVRGDSAAYFCASSPQGANEKLFFGSGTQLSVL.